The 6 T cell receptor beta chains in this list originate from one sample, sequenced in a study of shared clonotypes between healthy human individuals. Naive CD8 cells, CD45RO-negative and positively selected for CCR7, excluded terminally differentiated effector memory CD45RA+ cells. Assay: immunoSEQ multiplex PCR; the TCRdb copy retains only in-frame clones and omits some. Among approximately 600,000 clones listed, approximately 95% were seen once. The sequenced sample consisted of naive CD8+ T cells sorted from blood. These receptor sequences come from a woman aged 30 to 39 in good health.

The chain combines TRBV6-1 with TRBJ2-7, with a weak D call TRBD1 (6 bases). This CDR3 contains 17 residues. V lost 0 bases to trimming and J lost 0 bases, with 15 bases between them. Germline values: CDR1 MNHNS, CDR2 SASEGT. DNA for the CDR3: TGTGCCAGCAGTGAAGCGGGGGCGTCTCAATACTCCTACGAGCAGTACTTC. The encoded protein is CASSEAGASQYSYEQYF.

The chain uses TRBV5-6 and TRBJ2-7; D not resolved. Germline assignment: CDR1 SGHDT and CDR2 YYEEEE. V lost 0 bases, J lost 3 bases, and 7 bases lay in between. This CDR3 is built from 13 residues. CDR3 DNA sequence: TGTGCCAGCAGCTTGGACGTCCTCTACGAGCAGTACTTC. Translation gives CASSLDVLYEQYF.

The chain recombines TRBV6-5 with TRBJ2-7, with 10 bases aligning to TRBD2. The CDR3 has 15 residues. CDR1 and CDR2 from the germline V gene are MNHEY and SVGAGI. The junction had 6 bases not matched to a gene; V was cut back by 4 bases and J by 3 bases. The CDR3 sequence: CASSFSPSGSYEQYF. CDR3 nucleotides: TGTGCCAGCAGTTTTTCGCCTAGCGGGAGCTACGAGCAGTACTTC.

The V call is TRBV11-2, the J call TRBJ2-7; 7 positions agree with TRBD1. Per germline, CDR1 SGHAT and CDR2 FQNNGV. The CDR3 extends over 15 amino acids. Trimming cost V 0 bases and J 2 bases; bases outside gene matches: 4. The CDR3 nucleotides are TGTGCCAGCAGCTTAGATCCTGGACAGGCCTACGAGCAGTACTTC. Its protein is CASSLDPGQAYEQYF.

The chain combines TRBV2 with TRBJ2-4; 9 bases match TRBD1. Germline lookup yields CDR1 SNHLY and CDR2 FYNNEI. This CDR3 has 15 residues. V gave up 6 bases and J gave up 8 bases; unmatched junction bases: 11. The CDR3 nucleotides are TGTGCCAGCAGGGGATGGGACAGGGTGGTTTACATTCAGTACTTC. The encoded protein is CASRGWDRVVYIQYF. The variable domain in full, completed from reference TRBV2 and TRBJ2-4, reads EPEVTQTPSHQVTQMGQEVILRCVPISNHLYFYWYRQILGQKVEFLVSFYNNEISEKSEIFDDQFSVERPDGSNFTLKIRSTKLEDSAMYFCASRGWDRVVYIQYFGAGTRLSVL.

CDR3 amino acids: CASSYPGTSGVGDTQYF. In DNA, the CDR3 is TGTGCCAGCAGCTATCCCGGGACTAGCGGGGTGGGAGATACGCAGTATTTT. The chain is built from TRBV7-9 and TRBJ2-3; 13 bases match TRBD2. Germline V CDR1 and CDR2: SEHNR, FQNEAQ (reference sequence). Trimming removed 4 bases from V and 5 bases from J; junction bases left unmatched: 9. The CDR3 runs to 17 residues.